The rows below give T cell receptor beta chains drawn from one sample of a study of cytomegalovirus exposure and HLA in healthy donors. This table comes from immunoSEQ multiplex PCR, and its TCRdb copy is limited to in-frame clones, with some not included. The sample includes approximately 200,000 clones. The sequenced material came from PBMCs. All receptors derive from a boy between 10 and 17 years old in good health and CMV-seronegative. The CDR3 runs from the conserved cysteine through the conserved F or W. A D gene is named only where the DNA matches it firmly.

CDR3nt,CDR3aa,d_gene,j_gene,v_gene
TGTGCCTGGCGGGATTACCTTGGGTTGGTGCAGTACTTC,CAWRDYLGLVQYF,.,TRBJ2-7,TRBV30
TGTGCCAGCAGCTTAGAGGTCGGGGGGGTCTACAATGAGCAGTTCTTC,CASSLEVGGVYNEQFF,TRBD2,TRBJ2-1,TRBV7-9
TGTGCCAGCACTACGGACTTGAGCACAGATACGCAGTATTTT,CASTTDLSTDTQYF,.,TRBJ2-3,TRBV7-2
TGTGCCAGCAGCTCCAAGACAGGGGATGTGGGTGGCTACACCTTC,CASSSKTGDVGGYTF,TRBD1,TRBJ1-2,TRBV5-4
TGTGCCAGCAGCGTTGGGGGGACTGGGGCCAACGTCCTGACTTTC,CASSVGGTGANVLTF,.,TRBJ2-6,TRBV9
TGTGCCTCAAGGGGGCCCGGGGAGCTGTTTTTT,CASRGPGELFF,TRBD1,TRBJ2-2,TRBV30
TGTGCCAGCAGTCCCGCCGGGACAGCGAGACGTGAAGCTTTCTTT,CASSPAGTARREAFF,TRBD1,TRBJ1-1,TRBV6-5
TGCGCCAGCAGTGATTTCGCGGGGGATACGCAGTATTTT,CASSDFAGDTQYF,.,TRBJ2-3,TRBV10-1
TGTGCCAGCAGCCCTGGACAGGGGGCAGATGAGCCCCAGCATTTT,CASSPGQGADEPQHF,TRBD1,TRBJ1-5,TRBV4-2
TGTGCCAGCACAAAGGACAGGGGGATCACTGAAGCTTTCTTT,CASTKDRGITEAFF,TRBD1,TRBJ1-1,TRBV7-9
TGTGCCAGCAGCGTAGGGGGAGGCAATACTAACTATGGCTACACCTTC,CASSVGGGNTNYGYTF,.,TRBJ1-2,TRBV9
TGTGCCACCAGCAGAGATGGGCAGGGGGCCTCCGAGCAGTACTTC,CATSRDGQGASEQYF,TRBD1,TRBJ2-7,TRBV15
TGTGCCTGGAAAAGGGGAAACTATGGCTACACCTTC,CAWKRGNYGYTF,.,TRBJ1-2,TRBV30
TGTGCCAGCAGCCCGGGGGGGCAGGATAACTCCTACAATGAGCAGTTCTTC,CASSPGGQDNSYNEQFF,TRBD2,TRBJ2-1,TRBV28
TGTGCCAGCAGTTTAATGTCGGGGGACCACACCGGGGAGCTGTTTTTT,CASSLMSGDHTGELFF,.,TRBJ2-2,TRBV27
TGTGCCAGCAGCACCGGGGGGGCGGGAGATACGCAGTATTTT,CASSTGGAGDTQYF,TRBD2,TRBJ2-3,TRBV7-3
TGTGCCAGCAGAACAAGACAGGGAAATTCACCCCTCCACTTT,CASRTRQGNSPLHF,TRBD1,TRBJ1-6,TRBV6-5
TGTGCCAGCAGCGTGGGCCCGACAAATGAGCAGTTCTTC,CASSVGPTNEQFF,.,TRBJ2-1,TRBV9
TGTGCCAGCAGCTTAGGCCGGCGGGGCGATGAGACCCAGTACTTC,CASSLGRRGDETQYF,.,TRBJ2-5,TRBV13
TGCGCCAGCAGCCCCTCCTCCTACAATGAGCAGTTCTTC,CASSPSSYNEQFF,.,TRBJ2-1,TRBV4-3
TGTGCCAGCGGTGAACTAGCGGGGGGGCCCTACGAGCAGTACTTC,CASGELAGGPYEQYF,TRBD2,TRBJ2-7,TRBV2
TGCGCCAGCAGCTTGGGCGGCAGGGGGAACGAGCAGTACTTC,CASSLGGRGNEQYF,TRBD1,TRBJ2-7,TRBV5-1
TGTGCCAGCAGCTTCGACAGCCACCAAGAGACCCAGTACTTC,CASSFDSHQETQYF,.,TRBJ2-5,TRBV7-2
TGTGCCAGCAGCCAAGTTGACAGTCCGGGCTACACCTTC,CASSQVDSPGYTF,.,TRBJ1-2,TRBV14
TGTGCCACCTTGACTAGCGGGGCGATCAATGAGCAGTTCTTC,CATLTSGAINEQFF,TRBD2,TRBJ2-1,TRBV2
TGTGCCTCTACCAGCGCGGGGGGGGCGTACAATGAGCAGTTCTTC,CASTSAGGAYNEQFF,TRBD2,TRBJ2-1,TRBV6-5
TGCGCCAGCAGTCCAAGACTAGGCCCCTGGGAGACCCAGTACTTC,CASSPRLGPWETQYF,.,TRBJ2-5,TRBV10-1
TGTGCCAGCAGCTTAGATGGGCAAATCCCCGAGCTGTTTTTT,CASSLDGQIPELFF,.,TRBJ2-2,TRBV7-9
TGTGCCAGCAGGCAATCCGGGACTAACTATGGCTACACCTTC,CASRQSGTNYGYTF,.,TRBJ1-2,TRBV6-5
TGTGCCAGCAGCCCCACAGGGGAGAGAGGCTACACCTTC,CASSPTGERGYTF,TRBD1,TRBJ1-2,TRBV7-3
TGTGCCAGCAGGGTAAGGGGGACAGGTCGCTACGAGCAGTACTTC,CASRVRGTGRYEQYF,TRBD1,TRBJ2-7,TRBV28
TGTGCCAGCTCACCGAGCGACGTCCATGAGCAGTTCTTC,CASSPSDVHEQFF,.,TRBJ2-1,TRBV18
TGTGCCAGCAGCCTCTACAGGGGCCCAAGGGACGAGCAGTACTTC,CASSLYRGPRDEQYF,TRBD1,TRBJ2-7,TRBV7-2
TGCGCCAGCAGCCAAGATCGCCGAGGGGGCCGTACAAGGGCTAGCACAGATACGCAGTATTTT,CASSQDRRGGRTRASTDTQYF,TRBD1,TRBJ2-3,TRBV4-3
TGTGCCAGCAGCCCCACAGGGGAGTACGAGCAGTACTTC,CASSPTGEYEQYF,TRBD1,TRBJ2-7,TRBV6-6
TGCGCCAGCAGCCAAGGGGTCGGGGGGTTACTCACCGGGGAGCTGTTTTTT,CASSQGVGGLLTGELFF,TRBD2,TRBJ2-2,TRBV4-1
TGCGCCAGCAGCTTTGCAGGGCCCTACGAGCAGTACTTC,CASSFAGPYEQYF,.,TRBJ2-7,TRBV5-1
TGTGCCAGCAGCTCCCCGACCGACTTCACCGTAACAGATACGCAGTATTTT,CASSSPTDFTVTDTQYF,.,TRBJ2-3,TRBV11-1
TGTGCCAGCACACTGGGGGGGAATGGCTACACCTTC,CASTLGGNGYTF,.,TRBJ1-2,TRBV28
TGTGCCAGCACCATACACCCGGGACGGGGGGGAACCGGGGAGCTGTTTTTT,CASTIHPGRGGTGELFF,TRBD2,TRBJ2-2,TRBV7-8
TGTGCCAGCAGTTACACTACCGTCCAGCCCCAGCATTTT,CASSYTTVQPQHF,.,TRBJ1-5,TRBV6-5